Listed below are T cell receptor beta chains from one sample, sequenced in a study of spatial heterogeneity in lung cancer. TCRdb reprocessed the 5' RACE reads with MiXCR, giving one entry per CDR3 protein. The sample has 5,700 or so distinct CDR3 sequences; 3.5% to 4% are singletons. Specimen: lung tumor tissue, collected at surgery. All receptors derive from a female donor with early-stage non-small cell lung cancer. Each CDR3 is given without its conserved first and last residue.

j_gene | v_gene | CDR3aa
TRBJ1-2 | TRBV12-3/TRBV12-4 | ASSSPNNYGYT
TRBJ2-7 | TRBV5-5 | ASSMPGQGSYEQY
TRBJ2-1 | TRBV5-1 | ASKTSGYNEQF
TRBJ2-3 | TRBV5-1 | ASSNSRNRVPDTQY
TRBJ2-7 | TRBV7-2 | ASSLEGGSYYEQY
TRBJ2-1 | TRBV27 | ASSLSRAVNEQF
TRBJ1-4 | TRBV2 | ASSGDGNEKLF
TRBJ2-5 | TRBV24-1 | ATSDFSGETQY
TRBJ2-7 | TRBV4-2 | ASSHSGTGGNEQY
TRBJ2-7 | TRBV15 | ATSKDPLREQY
TRBJ2-1 | TRBV4-2 | ASSQEEAGAAYNEQF
TRBJ1-1 | TRBV5-1 | ASSLSPGQRATEAF
TRBJ2-1 | TRBV12-3/TRBV12-4 | ASSLKLAGRNEQF
TRBJ2-5 | TRBV10-2 | ASSEYQETQY
TRBJ2-2 | TRBV12-2 | ASRRGGLAGEFGPGELF
TRBJ2-6 | TRBV15 | ATSRDRGSGANVLT
TRBJ2-7 | TRBV29-1 | SVDLASSYEQY
TRBJ1-5 | TRBV2 | ASSEYGLSRGQPQH
TRBJ1-3 | TRBV10-3 | AFGTGAGNTIY
TRBJ2-2 | TRBV30 | AWTKTRLGTGELF
TRBJ1-4 | TRBV5-6 | ASSFLQGQPATNEKLF
TRBJ2-3 | TRBV2 | ASSAGASGEDTQY